A few counts support the clone carrying this TCR beta chain. Its antigen is as yet unknown. The data belong to a study of cytomegalovirus exposure and HLA in healthy donors. General study points: The authors later found most CMV-associated TCR beta chains appeared HLA-restricted. Per a prior analysis, the majority of TCR beta V segments were productive roughly 87% or roughly 30% of the time.

In the PCR, 60 Vbeta and 13 Jbeta primers were used. Assay: immunoSEQ multiplex PCR; the TCRdb copy retains only in-frame clones and omits some. The sample contains about 160,000 clones, 70% to 80% of which appear only once. CDR3 length: 14 amino acids. Germline values: CDR1 SGHAT, CDR2 FQDESV (reference sequence). V was pared by 5 bases and J by 4 bases, with 12 bases between. This TCR derives from a man aged 35-49 years in good health and CMV-seronegative. Material: PBMCs. The gene calls are TRBV11-1 and TRBJ2-1; D is unclear. The CDR3 region has the DNA TGTGCCAGCAGCCTGCGGCTTGGTTACAATGAGCAGTTCTTC. It translates to CASSLRLGYNEQFF.